This T cell receptor (beta chain) was captured in a study of blood T cell repertoires in COVID-19. Each participant's cohort was designated according to participant-reported clinical history. Sequenced by immunoSEQ multiplex PCR; TCRdb stores in-frame clones only, minus some. The sample lists 100,000 to 150,000 clones, 84% seen once, with roughly 2.2% in the top ten. V gave up 3 bases and J gave up 7 bases, with 16 bases separating them. The CDR3 is 15 amino acids. CDR1 and CDR2 from the germline V gene are KGHSH and LQKENI. Sequencing was carried out using PBMCs or T cells enriched from blood (not recorded which). The sequence was obtained from a man in his forties or fifties with acute COVID-19. This chain joins TRBV18 and TRBJ1-5, with a tentative D call TRBD1 (6 bases). The DNA of the CDR3 is TGTGCCAGCTCACCGGGCGGGGGCGCGGGGCAGCCCCAGCATTTT. As protein: CASSPGGGAGQPQHF.